The TCR beta chain under discussion was sequenced for a study of cytomegalovirus exposure and HLA in healthy donors. Study information: The Caucasian-associated ancestry cluster held over 80% of 398 genotyped donors. Findings of the study overall: Among CMV-associated TCR beta chains, most appeared HLA-restricted in a later analysis. 16,951 TCR beta sequences were associated with HLA alleles at 0.05 false discovery rate in a later analysis.

The CDR3 loop spans 16 amino acids. Germline V gene sequence: CDR1 SGHNT, CDR2 YYREEE (reference sequence). The J segment lost 5 bases and the V segment lost 0 bases, leaving 3 bases of the junction unmatched. This PCR relied on a set of 60 Vbeta primers and 13 Jbeta primers. Sequenced by immunoSEQ multiplex PCR; TCRdb stores in-frame clones only, minus some. Among under 150,000 clones listed, around 80% were seen once. Turning to this clone: Its antigen is still unknown.

The TCR originated in a man aged 40-49 years in good health and CMV-seropositive. The sample was PBMCs. The chain recombines TRBV5-4 with TRBJ2-1; 12 nucleotides match TRBD2. CDR3 nucleotides: TGTGCCAGCAGCTTGGGACTAGCGGGAGTAGACAATGAGCAGTTCTTC. It codes for CASSLGLAGVDNEQFF.